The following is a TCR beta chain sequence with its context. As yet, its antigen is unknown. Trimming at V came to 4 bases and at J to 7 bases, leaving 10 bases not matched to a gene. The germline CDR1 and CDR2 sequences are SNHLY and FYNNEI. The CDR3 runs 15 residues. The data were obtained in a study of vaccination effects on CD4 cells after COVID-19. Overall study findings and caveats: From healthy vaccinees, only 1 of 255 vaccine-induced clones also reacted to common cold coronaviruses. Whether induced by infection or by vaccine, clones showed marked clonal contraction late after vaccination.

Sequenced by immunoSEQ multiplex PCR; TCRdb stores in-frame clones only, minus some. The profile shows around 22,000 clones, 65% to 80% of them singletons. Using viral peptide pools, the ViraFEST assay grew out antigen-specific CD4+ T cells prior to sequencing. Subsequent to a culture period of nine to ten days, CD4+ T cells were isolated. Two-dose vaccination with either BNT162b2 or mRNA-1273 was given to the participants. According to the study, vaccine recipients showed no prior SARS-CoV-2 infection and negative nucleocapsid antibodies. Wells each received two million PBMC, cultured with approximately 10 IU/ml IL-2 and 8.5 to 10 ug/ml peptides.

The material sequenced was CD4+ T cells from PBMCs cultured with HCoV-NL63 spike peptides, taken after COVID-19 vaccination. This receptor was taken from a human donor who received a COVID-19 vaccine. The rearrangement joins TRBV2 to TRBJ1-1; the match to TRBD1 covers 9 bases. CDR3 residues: CASSVMVRQGVEAFF. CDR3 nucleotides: TGTGCCAGCAGTGTTATGGTTCGACAGGGGGTTGAAGCTTTCTTT.